The following is a T cell receptor (beta chain) sequence with its context. The record originates from a study of T cells in Graves' hyperthyroidism and ophthalmopathy. Study as a whole: Before any treatment, at initial diagnosis, peripheral blood was collected.

RNA transcripts yielded amplified TCR beta CDR3 regions. Using the HTBI primer set, a first-round RT-PCR was run on the TCR CDR3. MiXCR, run by TCRdb on the multiplex PCR reads, gives a single entry per CDR3 protein. The sample records about 840,000 distinct CDR3 sequences, about two fifths being singletons. Trimming removed 5 bases at V and 1 base at J, with 21 bases between. CDR3 length: 17 amino acids. Germline-derived CDR1 and CDR2 are SEHNR and FQNEAQ (reference sequence). The clonotype was recovered from a man younger than 35 with Graves' hyperthyroidism. The chain has TRBV7-9 and TRBJ2-7, with D perhaps matching TRBD1 (6 bases). Input material: blood. CDR3 protein: CASSLLPSGVGSYEQYF. The CDR3 nucleotides are TGTGCCAGCAGCCTCCTCCCCTCAGGGGTAGGGTCCTACGAGCAGTACTTC. The variable domain in full, with the rest retrieved from reference TRBV7-9 and TRBJ2-7, is DTGVSQNPRHKITKRGQNVTFRCDPISEHNRLYWYRQTLGQGPEFLTYFQNEAQLEKSRLLSDRFSAERPKGSFSTLEIQRTEQGDSAMYLCASSLLPSGVGSYEQYFGPGTRLTVT.